This T cell receptor (beta chain) was identified in a study of T cells in Graves' hyperthyroidism and ophthalmopathy. Regarding the study as a whole: In simple terms, a model built on 13 V-J features told ophthalmopathy apart from stable hyperthyroidism. Before onset, by a median of approximately 5.9 months, the model predicted ophthalmopathy.

This clonotype has at least ten counts. Its specificity is not known. Researchers amplified the TCR beta CDR3 regions from RNA transcripts. Using the HTBI primer set, a first-round RT-PCR was run on the TCR CDR3. Each CDR3 protein gets one entry after TCRdb re-called the multiplex PCR reads with MiXCR. The table shows 500,000 to 600,000 distinct CDR3 sequences, with just under 20% occurring only once. Between the trimmed V and J ends, which lost 9 bases and 2 bases, there was a span of 11 bases. This CDR3 is 13 amino acids long. Looked up from germline, CDR1 is MNHEY and CDR2 is SMNVEV (reference sequence).

V gene TRBV27 combines with J gene TRBJ2-1; D may match TRBD1 or TRBD2 (5 bases each). The sequencing input was blood. The sequence was obtained from a man aged 40-49 years with Graves' ophthalmopathy. For the CDR3, the DNA is TGTGCCAGTTTTCGGGACCCCTACAATGAGCAGTTCTTC. Translating it yields CASFRDPYNEQFF.